The entry below gives a single T cell receptor beta chain sequence along with its context. Its antigen remains undetermined. No much larger clone is present one base from it, and per-base qualities are unavailable. This entry comes from a study of cytomegalovirus exposure and HLA in healthy donors (TCRdb year 2017). Looking at the study overall: An earlier analysis of about 560 of the donors reported 276 Gb of sequence data and around 110 million unique TCR beta sequences obtained from 150 million to 200 million T cells. Class I and class II HLA loci were covered by the typing at four-digit resolution. In addition to the first cohort of approximately 650 subjects, a separate validation cohort of 120 different subjects was used. Rather than drawing on any new phenotypic data, the later analysis identified candidate immune exposures from TCR beta sequences and the way those sequences occurred across donors. A later analysis re-examined previously published TCR beta repertoires from several hundred donors and added high-resolution HLA genotyping to investigate patterns of TCR occurrence. An earlier analysis of roughly 580 of the donors used high-throughput TCR beta sequencing to judge whether each TCR beta V gene segment behaved as functional or pseudogenic. About 280 gigabases of sequencing data and around 88 million unique TCR sequences made up an early release that covered 500 to 650 HLA-typed donors. High-throughput TCR immunosequencing, statistical association of individual TCRs with disease status, and machine learning were combined to predict cytomegalovirus infection status. Across about 380 genotyped donors of the cohort, an average of approximately 240,000 unique TCR beta nucleotide sequences per donor were sequenced, and roughly a sixth of those sequences were non-productive. Donor age, sex, ethnicity and CMV serostatus were compiled together with the repertoire data. Because of strong linkage in the cohort, a few DR-DQ haplotypes were treated as single units for association and clustering. The genetic ancestry cluster associated with self-reported Caucasian donors included about 81% of the 398 genotyped donors. All discovery cohort repertoires had been generated on a single sequencing platform. The study aimed to test whether signatures of past pathogen exposure could be identified by cataloging public T cell receptors. Genome-wide SNP genotypes for about 65% of the roughly 670 donors were used in a later genetic analysis, which treated that subset as a discovery cohort. Using immunosequencing, the study profiled T cell repertoires from around 670 subjects and related those repertoires to cytomegalovirus serostatus. Typing coverage differed by locus: A, B, C, DRB1 and DQB1 were typed in about 620-640 donors, DQA1 in 522, DPA1 in nearly 610, and DPB1 in roughly 450.

Overall results and qualifications from the work: An association between a missense DCLRE1C variant and V-gene and J-gene trimming of TCR beta chains was found in a later genetic analysis and replicated in an independent cohort. In a later analysis, the rate of TCR association differed among HLA loci, with DRB1 alleles having the most associated TCRs and HLA-C alleles having the fewest. A further reported finding was that TCR beta sequences accurately predicted the HLA-A and HLA-B alleles for most subjects in the first cohort. The classifier was reported to diagnose cytomegalovirus status with high specificity and sensitivity in both the original cohort and the validation cohort. In a later analysis, HLA-associated TCR beta chains showed more clonal expansion and lower generation probabilities than non-associated chains that were equally common. When HLA alleles, especially DR and DQ, strongly co-occurred, TCR associations were difficult to assign to individual alleles. The study listed 150 to 200 TCR beta chains as associated with cytomegalovirus. Because HLA typing was missing for some donors at each locus, association tests included only the typed subset. Because counts were too low, some 17 rarely observed V segments, including chromosome 9 orphons, were left out of the earlier analysis of 587 of the donors. A group of highly shared sequence variants was considered likely to be a technical artifact of the sequencing pipeline. Correlated functional status among segregating V segments might be attributable to linkage disequilibrium, but an unknown experimental factor could not be ruled out. Presence/absence analyses assumed roughly uniform sequencing depth across donors, an assumption that may not hold. For the cohort, immune exposure information was limited to CMV serostatus. Broadly in line with IMGT annotations, most TCR beta V segments showed up in productive rearrangements about 90% or about 30% of the time in an earlier analysis of 450 to 750 of the donors. A later genetic analysis reported fewer N-insertions in productive TCRs among donors in an Asian-associated ancestry cluster than the roughly 700-donor mean. Only TCR beta chains were sequenced in this cohort, and the absence of alpha or paired-chain data limited detectable features. Several of the top co-occurrence clusters appeared to be linked to parvovirus B19, influenza, CMV and Epstein-Barr virus, according to a later analysis. Most TCR sequences were observed very rarely across donors, whereas some public TCRs were present in many individuals. In vitro tests confirmed that a few of the cytomegalovirus-associated TCR beta chains recognize cytomegalovirus antigens. In a later analysis, some 18,000 TCR beta sequences were associated with specific HLA alleles at a false discovery rate of 0.05. In a later analysis, most CMV-associated TCR beta chains were found to appear HLA-restricted, with HLA associations seemingly driven largely by CMV exposure. The authors suggested that the approach could potentially be extended to other disease states and immunological phenotypes.

The library relied on the immunoSEQ multiplex PCR assay. A mixture of 60 forward primers for TCR Vbeta segments and 13 reverse primers for TCR Jbeta segments was used in the multiplex PCR. The CDR3 region of rearranged TCR beta genes was amplified from genomic DNA by a multiplex PCR assay. On the Illumina HiSeq System, the amplified TCR beta libraries were sequenced as 87-base-pair reads. The source study handled its data this way. In a later analysis, tens of millions of unique TCR beta chains were counted across the approximately 640 repertoires, and approximately 11 million of these chains were shared by at least two donors. Raw reads were error-corrected and collapsed into unique sequences by a nearest-neighbor algorithm in which closely related sequences were merged to remove PCR and sequencing errors. Alignment of CDR3 sequences to IMGT reference sequences was used to assign V, D and J gene segments. For a sequence to be retained, at least a six-nucleotide match to both a V gene segment and a J gene segment was required. Rearrangements were called productive when the CDR3 lacked stop codons and stayed in frame with V and J; all others were non-productive. CDR3 was defined according to IMGT convention as the region running from the second conserved V-encoded cysteine to the conserved J-encoded phenylalanine. In an earlier analysis of roughly 610 of the donors, sequences lacking an unambiguous match to a single V gene segment were excluded. An earlier analysis of about 600 of the donors called V segments functional above 56.7% productive rearrangements and segregating when the between-donor standard deviation exceeded 5%. A statistical classification framework was developed to diagnose cytomegalovirus status using the catalog of TCR beta chain sequences. In a later analysis, TCR nucleotide sequences were compared against IMGT/GENE-DB human TR gene sequences so that V and J genes could be assigned. A later analysis assigned CDR3 sequences and most-parsimonious VDJ recombination scenarios with the TCRdist pipeline. In a later analysis, each TCR beta chain was defined by its CDR3 amino acid sequence together with its V-gene family, and reads without a unique V-gene family were excluded. As a way to deal with suspected cross-contamination and a sequencing artifact, a later analysis dropped 450 to 600 nucleotide sequences that were highly shared and had low generation probability. In a later analysis, a clonal expansion index was calculated for each public chain from normalized within-repertoire ranks of inferred template counts. In a later analysis, generation probabilities were computed with a VDJ recombination model fitted to out-of-frame rearrangements, and the resulting probabilities were checked against IGoR. In a later analysis, TCR-TCR, TCR-HLA and TCR-CMV co-occurrence was scored with hypergeometric tests, and a repertoire-size bias correction was applied to TCR pairs. False discovery rates were estimated in a later analysis by permuting HLA or CMV assignments 20 times. In a later analysis, co-occurring TCRs were grouped using DBSCAN, with TCRdist sequence similarity added in when clustering inside HLA-allele-positive subsets. Repertoires with fewer than 30,000 or more than 120,000 public chains were left out of co-occurrence clustering, as were five repertoires with anomalous nucleotide sharing. The source is immuneACCESS, and TCRdb retained only in-frame sequences with V and J called. Part of the clones is not carried over; for the studies checked, unresolved V genes explain less than half of this, and the remainder is unexplained. D and trimming come from the DNA, and the V and J calls and clone size come from that table. This sample lists tens of thousands of clones; approximately 78% were detected once. The ten largest clones capture approximately 9.8% of the sample.

In total, approximately 700 healthy bone marrow donors made up the cohort. Cohort members were all nominally healthy when sampled, although unrecorded immune exposures were likely present. The donor was CMV seronegative and was included in the group of about 400 seronegative cohort members. A peripheral blood sample was provided by each donor, and peripheral blood mononuclear cells were used for TCR beta sequencing. Genomic DNA was extracted from the blood cell samples with the Qiagen DNeasy Blood Extraction Kit. Material: PBMCs. The clonotype comes from a man aged 40-49 years in good health and CMV-seronegative.

The CDR3 protein is CASSDRGWSGTEAFF. The DNA reads as follows: TGTGCCAGCAGTGACAGGGGATGGAGTGGCACTGAAGCTTTCTTT. The chain links TRBV6-1 with TRBJ1-1, with TRBD1 perhaps the D gene, on 6 matching bases. According to the germline V gene, CDR1 reads MNHNS and CDR2 reads SASEGT. The CDR3 sequence holds 15 residues, the cysteine and phenylalanine included. Of the read, only the CDR3 DNA is kept; its 45 bases are in frame from base 1. The junction shows trimming of 3 bases on V and 4 bases on J, plus 15 bases between the germline ends.